This entry is about one TCR beta chain. As yet, its antigen is unknown. Trimming cost V 0 bases and J 2 bases; bases outside gene matches: 12. Germline V lookup: CDR1 GTSNPN, CDR2 SVGIG (reference sequence). This CDR3 spans 17 amino acids. This entry comes from a study of cytomegalovirus exposure and HLA in healthy donors. PCR primers comprised 60 Vbeta and 13 Jbeta primers. The assay was immunoSEQ multiplex PCR, and TCRdb's table has in-frame clones only and misses some. Of fewer than 150,000 clones in the sample, 70% to 80% were seen once. Study-level points and caveats: Several top significant clusters appeared, in a later analysis, to be linked to common viral pathogens. Rare sequences made up most TCRs, while some public TCRs were found in many donors.

This chain connects TRBV30 to TRBJ2-7, with TRBD1 identical over 8 bases. This clonotype was sampled from a male donor in good health and CMV-seronegative. The sequencing input was PBMCs. CDR3 sequence: CAWSVYGRQGNTYEQYF. Here the CDR3 DNA reads TGTGCCTGGAGTGTGTACGGCCGACAGGGGAACACCTACGAGCAGTACTTC. The full variable domain, rest sourced from reference TRBV30 and TRBJ2-7, is SQTIHQWPATLVQPVGSPLSLECTVEGTSNPNLYWYRQAAGRGLQLLFYSVGIGQISSEVPQNLSASRPQDRQFILSSKKLLLSDSGFYLCAWSVYGRQGNTYEQYFGPGTRLTVT.